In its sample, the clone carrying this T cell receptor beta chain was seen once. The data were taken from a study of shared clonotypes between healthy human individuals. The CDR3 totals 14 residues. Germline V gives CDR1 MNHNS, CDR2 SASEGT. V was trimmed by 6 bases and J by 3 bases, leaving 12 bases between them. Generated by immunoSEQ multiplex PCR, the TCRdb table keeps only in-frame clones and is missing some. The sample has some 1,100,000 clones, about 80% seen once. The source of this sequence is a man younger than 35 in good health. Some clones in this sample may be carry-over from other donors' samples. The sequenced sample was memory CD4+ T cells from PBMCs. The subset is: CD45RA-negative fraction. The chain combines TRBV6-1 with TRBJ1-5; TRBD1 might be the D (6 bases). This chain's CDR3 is CASRDSLLNQPQHF. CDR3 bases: TGTGCCAGCAGGGACAGCCTTCTCAATCAGCCCCAGCATTTT.